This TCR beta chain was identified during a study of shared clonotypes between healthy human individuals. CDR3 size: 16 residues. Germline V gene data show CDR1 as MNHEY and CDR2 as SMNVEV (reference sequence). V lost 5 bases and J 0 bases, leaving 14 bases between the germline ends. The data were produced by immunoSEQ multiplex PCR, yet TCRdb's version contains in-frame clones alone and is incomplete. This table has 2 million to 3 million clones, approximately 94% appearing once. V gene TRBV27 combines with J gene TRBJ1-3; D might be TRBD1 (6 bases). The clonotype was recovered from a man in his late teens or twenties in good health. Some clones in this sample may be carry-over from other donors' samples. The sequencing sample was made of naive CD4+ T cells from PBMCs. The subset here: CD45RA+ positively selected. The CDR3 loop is CASSPRQASSGNTIYF. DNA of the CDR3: TGTGCCAGCAGTCCACGACAGGCGAGCTCTGGAAACACCATATATTTT.